Presented here are 32 T cell receptor beta chains from one specimen sequenced in a study of OX40 agonist ivuxolimab in advanced cancers. The method was immunoSEQ multiplex PCR; TCRdb's version includes in-frame clones alone and lacks a portion of them. The table lists 50,000 to 70,000 clones, roughly four fifths of them singletons. The input for sequencing was CD4+ or CD8+ T cells sorted from blood, taken in a trial of the OX40 agonist ivuxolimab. The receptors derive from an adult with an advanced solid tumor such as melanoma, head and neck, liver or kidney cancer.

This chain joins TRBV5-4 and TRBJ2-7; possibly TRBD1 or TRBD2 for D (5 bases each). CDR3 size: 18 residues. From germline, CDR1 is SGHNT and CDR2 YYREEE (reference sequence). V lost 5 bases to trimming and J lost 3 bases, with 27 bases between them. In nucleotides, the CDR3 is TGTGCCAGCAGTTCCGCACCCCCCGGGGCCGGACCCCTCTACGAGCAGTACTTC. Protein sequence: CASSSAPPGAGPLYEQYF.

The chain carries TRBV14 and TRBJ2-3; D is ambiguous. V gave up 1 base and J gave up 5 bases, with 7 bases separating them. Germline V gives CDR1 SGHDN, CDR2 FVKESK. The CDR3 has 13 amino acids. The CDR3 DNA reads as TGTGCCAGCAGCCAAGCAACGGGAGATACGCAGTATTTT. This translates into CASSQATGDTQYF.

V usage is TRBV18 and J usage is TRBJ2-3; no reliable D call. V dropped 6 bases and J dropped 6 bases, with 13 bases sitting between them. Germline CDR1 and CDR2: KGHSH and LQKENI. The CDR3 has 13 amino acids. CDR3 bases: TGTGCCAGCTCTCCCGCAGGCCCCGATACGCAGTATTTT. It yields the protein CASSPAGPDTQYF.

V is TRBV5-1 and J is TRBJ2-5; perhaps TRBD2 as D (6 bases). Germline CDR1 reads SGHRS; CDR2 reads YFSETQ. This CDR3 is 14 amino acids long. V gave up 5 bases and J gave up 5 bases, with 16 bases separating them. The CDR3, as DNA: TGCGCCAGCAGTGCATCGGCGGGGCGGGAGACCCAGTACTTC. This sequence encodes CASSASAGRETQYF.

This clone was counted a few times. The V gene is TRBV7-3, the J gene TRBJ2-2, with D possibly matching TRBD1 (5 bases). Germline-derived CDR1 and CDR2 are SGHTA and FQGTGA. Trimming removed 5 bases at V and 2 bases at J, with 12 bases between. The CDR3 is 15 residues long. The CDR3 DNA reads TGTGCCAGCAGCCTCGGGCAGGGAAACACCGGGGAGCTGTTTTTT. It codes for CASSLGQGNTGELFF.

The rearrangement uses TRBV30 and TRBJ2-3; D not resolved. Trimming removed 2 bases at V and 5 bases at J, with 14 bases between. The CDR3 contains 14 residues. Germline CDR1 and CDR2: GTSNPN and SVGIG (reference sequence). For the CDR3, the DNA is TGTGCCTGGAGTCCCCTAGGTACGGAAGATACGCAGTATTTT. Its translation is CAWSPLGTEDTQYF.

The CDR3 protein is CASSLVKQAGSLDTQYF. CDR3 DNA: TGCGCCAGCAGCTTGGTTAAGCAGGCGGGTTCCTTAGATACGCAGTATTTT. This chain uses TRBV5-1 with TRBJ2-3; the D gene is possibly TRBD2 (5 bases). V was pared by 0 bases and J by 5 bases, with 19 bases between. The CDR3 covers 17 residues. Per germline, CDR1 SGHRS and CDR2 YFSETQ.

J is TRBJ2-6 and V is TRBV10-3; D perhaps matches TRBD1 (5 bases). The CDR3 has 15 residues. Germline V gives CDR1 ENHRY, CDR2 SYGVKD. V shed 2 bases and J shed 4 bases, with 9 bases lying between them. The CDR3 is CAISEGARGANVLTF. The CDR3 DNA follows: TGTGCCATCAGTGAGGGGGCGCGCGGGGCCAACGTCCTGACTTTC.

The chain is built from TRBV28 and TRBJ2-3, with D unresolved. This CDR3 contains 12 residues. The V and J ends lost 7 bases and 6 bases respectively, with 11 bases between them. Germline CDR1 and CDR2: MDHEN and SYDVKM. The CDR3 here is CASKVPSDTQYF. CDR3 in DNA: TGTGCCAGCAAAGTTCCTAGTGATACGCAGTATTTT.

This chain links TRBV19 with TRBJ1-4; a possible D gene is TRBD1 (6 bases). Germline CDR1 is LNHDA and CDR2 is SQIVND (reference sequence). The CDR3 sequence is 14 residues long. The V and J ends lost 4 bases and 8 bases respectively, with 14 bases between them. For the CDR3, the DNA is TGTGCCAGTAGTACAGGGGAGTTCGGGGAAAAACTGTTTTTT. Protein sequence: CASSTGEFGEKLFF.

The chain employs TRBV18 and TRBJ1-6; perhaps TRBD1 as D (5 bases). CDR1 KGHSH and CDR2 LQKENI come from the germline V gene. The CDR3 is 15 amino acids. Between the trimmed V and J ends, which lost 3 bases and 8 bases, there was a span of 14 bases. This chain's CDR3 is CASSPGPGGDSPLHF. The DNA of the CDR3 is TGTGCCAGCTCACCCGGCCCGGGAGGGGATTCACCCCTCCACTTT.

The chain employs TRBV5-1 and TRBJ2-7; the match to TRBD2 covers 9 bases. Unmatched junction bases numbered 7, after V lost 4 bases and J lost 5 bases. Germline V lookup: CDR1 SGHRS, CDR2 YFSETQ. The CDR3 has 14 amino acids. CDR3 DNA sequence: TGCGCCAGCAGCCCCCCCGGGACTAGCAACGAGCAGTACTTC. As protein: CASSPPGTSNEQYF. The complete variable domain, with remaining parts taken from reference TRBV5-1 and TRBJ2-7, reads KAGVTQTPRYLIKTRGQQVTLSCSPISGHRSVSWYQQTPGQGLQFLFEYFSETQRNKGNFPGRFSGRQFSNSRSEMNVSTLELGDSALYLCASSPPGTSNEQYFGPGTRLTVT.

The chain is built from TRBV6-6 and TRBJ2-1; 9 bases align to TRBD1. CDR3 length: 16 amino acids. Germline assignment: CDR1 MNHNY and CDR2 SVGAGI (reference sequence). V gave up 0 bases and J gave up 5 bases; unmatched junction bases: 5. In nucleotides, the CDR3 is TGTGCCAGCAGTTACTCCCCGGGACAGGGAGACAATGAGCAGTTCTTC. Amino acids: CASSYSPGQGDNEQFF.

The rearrangement links TRBV19 to TRBJ2-2; no definite D call. V lost 1 base and J lost 7, with 10 bases in between. Germline lookup yields CDR1 LNHDA and CDR2 SQIVND (reference sequence). This CDR3 is built from 14 residues. CDR3 sequence: CASSIVVGFGELFF. CDR3 nucleotide sequence: TGTGCCAGTAGTATAGTAGTGGGATTCGGGGAGCTGTTTTTT.

The chain couples TRBV15 to TRBJ2-5; D perhaps matches TRBD1 (5 bases). This CDR3 comprises 16 residues. V lost 0 bases and J lost 1, with 12 bases in between. Germline values: CDR1 LNHNV, CDR2 YYDKDF (reference sequence). CDR3: CATSRDMGQGQETQYF. In DNA form, the CDR3 reads TGTGCCACCAGCAGAGATATGGGGCAGGGCCAAGAGACCCAGTACTTC. Full variable domain (missing parts from reference TRBV15 and TRBJ2-5): DAMVIQNPRYQVTQFGKPVTLSCSQTLNHNVMYWYQQKSSQAPKLLFHYYDKDFNNEADTPDNFQSRRPNTSFCFLDIRSPGLGDTAMYLCATSRDMGQGQETQYFGPGTRLLVL.

This chain joins TRBV6-5 and TRBJ1-5; D gene uncertain. Germline CDR1 MNHEY, CDR2 SVGAGI. CDR3 length equals 15 residues. Trimming left V 0 bases short and J 9 bases short, with 15 bases between. The CDR3: CASSYSKVERAPQHF. The CDR3 region has the DNA TGTGCCAGCAGTTACTCGAAGGTAGAGCGGGCGCCCCAGCATTTT.

This clone was detected only a few times. This chain's CDR3 is CASYRRSSDGYTF. CDR3 coding DNA: TGTGCCAGCTACCGACGGAGTAGTGATGGCTACACCTTC. The chain recombines TRBV28 with TRBJ1-2; the D is unclear. Trimming took off 8 bases at V and 6 bases at J, with 16 bases between the two ends. The CDR3 totals 13 residues. Germline V gene lookup returns CDR1 MDHEN and CDR2 SYDVKM.

The J gene is TRBJ1-2, the V gene TRBV28; D call uncertain. The V end was cut by 2 bases, the J end by 6 bases, with 10 bases between. The CDR3 contains 13 residues. Germline assignment: CDR1 MDHEN and CDR2 SYDVKM. The CDR3 reads CASSLPRVDGYTF. CDR3 coding DNA: TGTGCCAGCAGTTTACCCCGGGTCGATGGCTACACCTTC.

The V call is TRBV19, the J call TRBJ1-5; tentative D call: TRBD1 (5 bases). V was trimmed by 5 bases and J by 7 bases, leaving 18 bases between them. This CDR3 comprises 15 residues. CDR1 is LNHDA, CDR2 SQIVND, per germline (reference sequence). As DNA, the CDR3 is TGTGCCAGTAGTCCCCGGGGAGGGGTAGGCCAGCCCCAGCATTTT. It translates to CASSPRGGVGQPQHF.

The chain employs TRBV7-8 and TRBJ2-5, with 9 nucleotides matching TRBD2. Trimming cost V 5 bases and J 5 bases; bases outside gene matches: 3. Germline V gives CDR1 SGHVS, CDR2 FQNEAQ. The CDR3 length is 13 residues. CDR3 region: CASSSGGMETQYF. DNA for the CDR3: TGTGCCAGCAGCAGCGGGGGGATGGAGACCCAGTACTTC.

This chain links TRBV14 with TRBJ1-1; TRBD1 aligns across 7 bases. This CDR3 spans 14 amino acids. Germline V gene lookup returns CDR1 SGHDN and CDR2 FVKESK. V was clipped by 5 bases and J by 1 base; unmatched bases: 4. The CDR3 loop reads CASSSAGGNTEAFF. In DNA form, the CDR3 reads TGTGCCAGCAGCTCGGCAGGGGGGAACACTGAAGCTTTCTTT.

This sequence joins TRBV5-8 and TRBJ1-5; 9 bases are a match to TRBD1. J was trimmed by 6 bases and V by 0 bases; bases with no gene match: 1. In germline, CDR1 is SGHTS, CDR2 YDEGEE. This CDR3 has 14 amino acids. The CDR3 here is CASSLVQGAQPQHF. The CDR3 region has the DNA TGTGCCAGCAGCTTGGTACAGGGGGCTCAGCCCCAGCATTTT.

The chain is built from TRBV9 and TRBJ2-5; TRBD2 agrees at 12 bases. Trimming removed 1 base from V and 4 bases from J; junction bases left unmatched: 5. The CDR3 is 16 residues long. Germline V gene lookup returns CDR1 SGDLS and CDR2 YYNGEE. The CDR3 nucleotides read TGTGCCAGCAGCGTAATCCCTAGCGGGGGGGGAGAGACCCAGTACTTC. This codes for CASSVIPSGGGETQYF.

The rearrangement links TRBV6-6 to TRBJ2-7; 10 nucleotides line up with TRBD1. CDR3 size: 15 residues. Germline V lookup: CDR1 MNHNY, CDR2 SVGAGI (reference sequence). The J segment lost 1 base and the V segment lost 3 bases, leaving 3 bases of the junction unmatched. CDR3 nucleotides: TGTGCCAGCAGTTATTTGGGACAGGGGTCCTACGAGCAGTACTTC. Encoded protein: CASSYLGQGSYEQYF.

The chain has TRBV6-5 and TRBJ1-1, with D perhaps TRBD1 (5 bases). The CDR3 covers 15 residues. V lost 5 bases and J 1 base, leaving 14 bases between the germline ends. The germline gives CDR1 MNHEY, CDR2 SVGAGI. CDR3 sequence (DNA): TGTGCCAGCAGTCCTGTGAGGGGTGGGAACACTGAAGCTTTCTTT. Translated: CASSPVRGGNTEAFF.

This chain uses TRBV30 with TRBJ2-6; D remains unclear. With 1 base removed from V and 4 bases from J, the gap between germline ends came to 23 bases. The V gene's germline CDR1 is GTSNPN and CDR2 SVGIG (reference sequence). The CDR3 is 19 amino acids. The CDR3 DNA reads TGTGCCTGGAGTGCCCCCAGACTCGACTCCCTTTGGGGGGCCAACGTCCTGACTTTC. Its translation: CAWSAPRLDSLWGANVLTF.

The V call is TRBV29-1, the J call TRBJ1-6; 7 bases agree with TRBD1. The CDR3 loop spans 15 amino acids. CDR1 and CDR2 (germline): SQVTM, ANQGSEA. J gave up 1 base and V 6 bases, and 6 bases lay outside the gene matches. Written as DNA, the CDR3 is TGCAGCGTGGGAACAGGGGAGTCCTATAATTCACCCCTCCACTTT. This gives the protein CSVGTGESYNSPLHF.

This chain joins TRBV5-1 and TRBJ2-1, with D maybe TRBD2 (6 bases). With 0 bases removed from V and 0 bases from J, the gap between germline ends came to 7 bases. In germline, CDR1 is SGHRS, CDR2 YFSETQ. The CDR3 is 15 amino acids. In DNA form, the CDR3 reads TGCGCCAGCAGCTTGGCCGGGAGCTCCTACAATGAGCAGTTCTTC. Amino acids: CASSLAGSSYNEQFF.

This rearrangement joins TRBV7-3 to TRBJ2-7; a possible D gene is TRBD1 (6 bases). This CDR3 is built from 16 residues. V was pared by 4 bases and J by 2 bases, with 18 bases between. The V gene's germline CDR1 is SGHTA and CDR2 FQGTGA. The CDR3 DNA reads TGTGCCAGCAGCTCCCGGACCCGGGACAAAGCCTACGAGCAGTACTTC. Amino acids: CASSSRTRDKAYEQYF. Looking up the rest from reference TRBV7-3 and TRBJ2-7 gives the full variable domain: GAGVSQTPSNKVTEKGKYVELRCDPISGHTALYWYRQSLGQGPEFLIYFQGTGAADDSGLPNDRFFAVRPEGSVSTLKIQRTERGDSAVYLCASSSRTRDKAYEQYFGPGTRLTVT.

The chain joins TRBV27 to TRBJ1-6; D is unresolved. The CDR3 runs to 13 residues. Germline V gene data show CDR1 as MNHEY and CDR2 as SMNVEV (reference sequence). The V end was cut by 3 bases, the J end by 17 bases, with 17 bases between. CDR3 region: CASSLSGGSLVHF. The CDR3 coding sequence is TGTGCCAGCAGTTTGAGTGGTGGCAGCCTTGTCCACTTT.

The chain uses TRBV6-1 and TRBJ1-4; D unresolved. CDR3 length: 15 residues. Looked up from germline, CDR1 is MNHNS and CDR2 is SASEGT. Trimming shortened V by 3 bases and J by 8 bases, and 16 bases separated the two germline ends. The CDR3 reads CASSEWFHEPEKLFF. The CDR3 nucleotides are TGTGCCAGCAGTGAGTGGTTCCATGAACCGGAAAAACTGTTTTTT.

The J gene is TRBJ2-2, the V gene TRBV19; 8 bases fit TRBD2. The CDR3 has 16 amino acids. Germline loops: CDR1 LNHDA, CDR2 SQIVND (reference sequence). Trimming at V came to 2 bases and at J to 5 bases, leaving 7 bases not matched to a gene. The CDR3 reads CASSIQAGGWTGELFF. For the CDR3, the DNA is TGTGCCAGTAGTATACAGGCGGGAGGATGGACCGGGGAGCTGTTTTTT.